The 32 T cell receptor beta chains in this list originate from one sample, sequenced in a study of cytomegalovirus exposure and HLA in healthy donors. 13 Jbeta primers and 60 Vbeta primers were used for the PCR. Assay used: immunoSEQ multiplex PCR; TCRdb lists only in-frame clones, some missing. The sample includes over 130,000 clones, around 84% of them seen just once. Sequenced material: PBMCs. All receptors come from a man between 50 and 59 years old in good health and CMV-seronegative.

This chain links TRBV28 with TRBJ2-7; 8 bases match TRBD1. The germline V gene has CDR1 MDHEN and CDR2 SYDVKM. With 6 bases clipped from V and 2 bases from J, the junction kept 9 bases outside the gene matches. This CDR3 is 15 amino acids long. CDR3 in DNA: TGTGCCAGCAGCTCCCCAGGGGGCTACACCTACGAGCAGTACTTC. This encodes CASSSPGGYTYEQYF.

V gene TRBV9 combines with J gene TRBJ2-7; 8 nucleotides line up with TRBD1. The ends lost 0 bases at V and 3 bases at J; junction bases unmatched: 11. Per the germline V gene, CDR1 is SGDLS and CDR2 is YYNGEE. This CDR3 spans 17 amino acids. The CDR3 loop is CASSVAPLTGGGYEQYF. The CDR3, as DNA: TGTGCCAGCAGCGTAGCTCCCCTCACAGGGGGAGGCTACGAGCAGTACTTC. Using reference TRBV9 and TRBJ2-7 for the parts outside the CDR3, the full variable domain is DSGVTQTPKHLITATGQRVTLRCSPRSGDLSVYWYQQSLDQGLQFLIQYYNGEERAKGNILERFSAQQFPDLHSELNLSSLELGDSALYFCASSVAPLTGGGYEQYFGPGTRLTVT.

The chain is built from TRBV27 and TRBJ2-7, with 10 bases identical to TRBD2. The V and J ends lost 7 bases and 4 bases, in that order; junction bases with no gene match: 7. Germline CDR1 and CDR2: MNHEY and SMNVEV (reference sequence). The CDR3 sequence is 14 residues long. CDR3 bases: TGTGCCAGCAAGTTGGCTAGCGGGAGATACGAGCAGTACTTC. Translated: CASKLASGRYEQYF.

The rearrangement joins TRBV18 to TRBJ2-3, with 8 bases matching TRBD1. The V gene end was trimmed by 3 bases and the J gene end by 5 bases; junction bases not matched to a gene: 13. The CDR3 is 17 residues long. CDR1 is KGHSH, CDR2 LQKENI, per germline. As DNA, the CDR3 is TGTGCCAGCTCACCCCTTCGACAGGGGAACGGAGTAGATACGCAGTATTTT. It translates to CASSPLRQGNGVDTQYF.

This rearrangement joins TRBV19 to TRBJ2-7; possibly TRBD1 for D (6 bases). Germline V CDR1 and CDR2: LNHDA, SQIVND (reference sequence). Between the trimmed V and J ends, which lost 11 bases and 5 bases, there was a span of 13 bases. This CDR3 contains 11 residues. This chain's CDR3 is CASLPGDEQYF. The DNA of the CDR3 is TGTGCCTCCCTCCCAGGGGACGAGCAGTACTTC.

The chain links TRBV2 to TRBJ1-1, with D unclear. This CDR3 has 11 amino acids. Trimming removed 6 bases at V and 5 bases at J, with 7 bases between. Germline lookup yields CDR1 SNHLY and CDR2 FYNNEI. CDR3: CASRAGTEAFF. In nucleotides, the CDR3 is TGTGCCAGCAGAGCCGGGACTGAAGCTTTCTTT.

The V gene is TRBV30, the J gene TRBJ1-5; no clear D. V was cut by 5 bases and J by 4 bases, with 12 bases left in between. The germline V gene has CDR1 GTSNPN and CDR2 SVGIG (reference sequence). This CDR3 has 13 residues. DNA of the CDR3: TGTGCCTGGTCCCGTGGGCAGAATCAGCCCCAGCATTTT. Its translation: CAWSRGQNQPQHF. The complete variable domain, with remaining parts taken from reference TRBV30 and TRBJ1-5, reads SQTIHQWPATLVQPVGSPLSLECTVEGTSNPNLYWYRQAAGRGLQLLFYSVGIGQISSEVPQNLSASRPQDRQFILSSKKLLLSDSGFYLCAWSRGQNQPQHFGDGTRLSIL.

The DNA for the CDR3 is TGTGCCAGCAGTGAAGGTTCCGGAGTTAACTATGGCTACACCTTC. It yields the protein CASSEGSGVNYGYTF. V is TRBV6-1 and J is TRBJ1-2; no clear D. The germline V gene has CDR1 MNHNS and CDR2 SASEGT. The CDR3 is 15 amino acids. V gave up 1 base and J gave up 1 base, with 10 bases separating them.

The chain links TRBV9 to TRBJ1-3; D possibly corresponds to TRBD1 (5 bases). V dropped 4 bases and J dropped 3 bases, with 14 bases sitting between them. The germline V gene encodes CDR1 SGDLS and CDR2 YYNGEE. CDR3 length: 15 amino acids. DNA for the CDR3: TGTGCCAGCAGCACACAGGCGCTAGGTGGAAACACCATATATTTT. The encoded protein is CASSTQALGGNTIYF.

V and J are TRBV6-5 and TRBJ1-2, with a weak D call TRBD1 (5 bases). This CDR3 has 14 residues. The germline V gene has CDR1 MNHEY and CDR2 SVGAGI. The V end was cut by 5 bases, the J end by 5 bases, with 15 bases between. CDR3 DNA sequence: TGTGCCAGCAGTCAGGGCCGCCCGGGTTATGGCTACACCTTC. As protein: CASSQGRPGYGYTF.

This clone was counted once. CDR3: CASSVRLNYNSPLHF. CDR3 in DNA: TGCGCCAGCAGCGTTCGACTCAATTATAATTCACCCCTCCACTTT. The rearrangement links TRBV5-1 to TRBJ1-6; D unclear. V was clipped by 4 bases and J by 4 bases, with 12 bases between them. The CDR3 has 15 residues. Per germline, CDR1 SGHRS and CDR2 YFSETQ.

The chain recombines TRBV5-4 with TRBJ2-1; a possible D gene is TRBD2 (5 bases). This CDR3 region has 15 residues. Per the germline V gene, CDR1 is SGHNT and CDR2 is YYREEE (reference sequence). V lost 0 bases and J 1 base, leaving 8 bases between the germline ends. The CDR3 here is CASSLGGSSYNEQFF. The CDR3 nucleotides read TGTGCCAGCAGCTTGGGTGGGAGTTCCTACAATGAGCAGTTCTTC. The full variable domain, its missing parts supplied by reference TRBV5-4 and TRBJ2-1, is ETGVTQSPTHLIKTRGQQVTLRCSSQSGHNTVSWYQQALGQGPQFIFQYYREEENGRGNFPPRFSGLQFPNYSSELNVNALELDDSALYLCASSLGGSSYNEQFFGPGTRLTVL.

This clone was seen a single time. V usage is TRBV11-2 and J usage is TRBJ1-4, with a tentative D call TRBD1 (6 bases). The germline gives CDR1 SGHAT, CDR2 FQNNGV. The ends were cut back, 2 bases at V and 6 bases at J, with 13 bases in the middle. The CDR3 has 15 residues. CDR3 residues: CASSLRQAGDEKLFF. The CDR3 DNA reads as TGTGCCAGCAGCTTACGGCAAGCAGGGGATGAAAAACTGTTTTTT. The whole variable domain, remainder taken from reference TRBV11-2 and TRBJ1-4, is EAGVAQSPRYKIIEKRQSVAFWCNPISGHATLYWYQQILGQGPKLLIQFQNNGVVDDSQLPKDRFSAERLKGVDSTLKIQPAKLEDSAVYLCASSLRQAGDEKLFFGSGTQLSVL.

Here the CDR3 DNA reads TGTGCCACCACTTATAGCAATCAGCCCCAGCATTTT. This sequence encodes CATTYSNQPQHF. The chain employs TRBV6-1 and TRBJ1-5, with D hard to call. CDR3 size: 12 residues. Between the trimmed V and J ends, which lost 10 bases and 0 bases, there was a span of 7 bases. Germline-derived CDR1 and CDR2 are MNHNS and SASEGT.

The rearrangement uses TRBV18 and TRBJ1-3; maybe TRBD1 (6 bases). This CDR3 has 15 amino acids. Per germline, CDR1 KGHSH and CDR2 LQKENI. V lost 3 bases to trimming and J lost 0 bases, with 9 bases between them. This CDR3 is CASSPWTASGNTIYF. The CDR3 nucleotides read TGTGCCAGCTCACCGTGGACAGCCTCTGGAAACACCATATATTTT.

The table lists this clone with a few counts. The chain joins TRBV6-1 to TRBJ1-1, with D possibly being TRBD1 (6 bases). The CDR3 covers 14 residues. Trimming removed 4 bases from V and 4 bases from J, with 13 bases in between. Germline V gives CDR1 MNHNS, CDR2 SASEGT. The CDR3 region is CASSVLGAGTEAFF. In DNA, the CDR3 is TGTGCCAGCAGTGTTCTGGGGGCGGGCACTGAAGCTTTCTTT.

J is TRBJ2-3 and V is TRBV27; tentative D call: TRBD2 (5 bases). Germline V gene sequence: CDR1 MNHEY, CDR2 SMNVEV (reference sequence). V shed 5 bases and J shed 2 bases, with 17 bases lying between them. The CDR3 runs 16 residues. The CDR3 nucleotides are TGTGCCAGCAGTCGGGTCCCGGGAAGTGTCACAGATACGCAGTATTTT. This sequence encodes CASSRVPGSVTDTQYF.

The V call is TRBV18, the J call TRBJ1-2; 8 bases match TRBD1. This CDR3 is built from 15 residues. CDR1 is KGHSH, CDR2 LQKENI, per germline. V shed 2 bases and J 3 bases; nucleotides not matched to a gene: 5. CDR3 coding DNA: TGTGCCAGCTCACCAGGAGCAGGGGGCGACTATGGCTACACCTTC. This encodes CASSPGAGGDYGYTF.

The rearrangement joins TRBV11-2 to TRBJ2-3; D may be TRBD2 (6 bases). CDR1 and CDR2 (germline): SGHAT, FQNNGV. V lost 11 bases and J 5 bases, leaving 14 bases between the germline ends. This CDR3 has 12 residues. The CDR3 region has the DNA TGTGCCGGATCTAGACTAGGAGATACGCAGTATTTT. Residues: CAGSRLGDTQYF.

The chain carries TRBV9 and TRBJ2-3, with 10 bases that match TRBD2. The CDR3 totals 15 residues. The junction had 6 bases not matched to a gene; V was cut back by 4 bases and J by 4 bases. The germline CDR1 and CDR2 sequences are SGDLS and YYNGEE. CDR3 sequence: CASSKNSGGSDTQYF. CDR3 DNA sequence: TGTGCCAGCAGCAAAAATAGCGGGGGGTCAGATACGCAGTATTTT. The variable domain in full, with the rest retrieved from reference TRBV9 and TRBJ2-3, is DSGVTQTPKHLITATGQRVTLRCSPRSGDLSVYWYQQSLDQGLQFLIQYYNGEERAKGNILERFSAQQFPDLHSELNLSSLELGDSALYFCASSKNSGGSDTQYFGPGTRLTVL.

The chain couples TRBV6-5 to TRBJ2-5, with TRBD1 identical over 12 bases. V gave up 5 bases and J gave up 5 bases; unmatched junction bases: 6. This CDR3 contains 15 residues. Germline V gene data show CDR1 as MNHEY and CDR2 as SVGAGI. CDR3 coding DNA: TGTGCCAGCAGTGGAGGGACAGGGGGCTTTGAGACCCAGTACTTC. It translates to CASSGGTGGFETQYF.

V gene TRBV5-4 combines with J gene TRBJ2-7; the match to TRBD1 covers 7 bases. CDR1 and CDR2 (germline): SGHNT, YYREEE (reference sequence). V lost 2 bases, J lost 0 bases, and 5 bases stayed unmatched. The CDR3 contains 15 residues. The CDR3 DNA reads as TGTGCCAGCAGCTTAAAGACAGGGAGCTCCTACGAGCAGTACTTC. Translated: CASSLKTGSSYEQYF.

The V gene is TRBV7-8, the J gene TRBJ2-7; possible D gene TRBD2, 7 bases. The CDR3 consists of 15 residues. CDR1 and CDR2 from the germline V gene are SGHVS and FQNEAQ. The germline V and J ends were trimmed by 11 bases and 2 bases, with 22 bases remaining between them. In DNA, the CDR3 is TGTGCCGGGGGGGGATTGACAGGCAATGCCTACGAGCAGTACTTC. Protein: CAGGGLTGNAYEQYF.

This chain connects TRBV19 to TRBJ1-6; D not resolved. Trimming shortened V by 3 bases and J by 10 bases, and 16 bases separated the two germline ends. The CDR3 covers 15 residues. Looked up from germline, CDR1 is LNHDA and CDR2 is SQIVND (reference sequence). The CDR3, as DNA: TGTGCCAGTAGTATTCAGTGGCAGGCCCAGTCACCCCTCCACTTT. Translated: CASSIQWQAQSPLHF. Full variable domain (remainder filled in from reference TRBV19 and TRBJ1-6): DGGITQSPKYLFRKEGQNVTLSCEQNLNHDAMYWYRQDPGQGLRLIYYSQIVNDFQKGDIAEGYSVSREKKESFPLTVTSAQKNPTAFYLCASSIQWQAQSPLHFGNGTRLTVT.

The chain employs TRBV5-1 and TRBJ2-7; D possibly corresponds to TRBD1 (5 bases). V was shortened by 0 bases and J by 6 bases, with 16 bases between the two germline ends. This CDR3 has 15 residues. Germline values: CDR1 SGHRS, CDR2 YFSETQ. CDR3: CASSLDGQGTGEQYF. The CDR3 region has the DNA TGCGCCAGCAGCTTGGATGGGCAGGGTACGGGCGAGCAGTACTTC. The complete variable domain, with remaining parts taken from reference TRBV5-1 and TRBJ2-7, reads KAGVTQTPRYLIKTRGQQVTLSCSPISGHRSVSWYQQTPGQGLQFLFEYFSETQRNKGNFPGRFSGRQFSNSRSEMNVSTLELGDSALYLCASSLDGQGTGEQYFGPGTRLTVT.

This clone showed up just a few times. This chain links TRBV7-9 with TRBJ1-6; no definite D call. The germline V and J ends were trimmed by 5 bases and 6 bases, with 14 bases remaining between them. The CDR3 has 15 residues. The germline V gene encodes CDR1 SEHNR and CDR2 FQNEAQ (reference sequence). The CDR3 region has the DNA TGTGCCAGCAGCCCCGGGGTATCGCGTAATTCACCCCTCCACTTT. Residues: CASSPGVSRNSPLHF.

The V gene is TRBV19, the J gene TRBJ1-5, with a weak D call TRBD1 (6 bases). The CDR3 loop spans 15 amino acids. Per the germline V gene, CDR1 is LNHDA and CDR2 is SQIVND (reference sequence). Deletions cut 0 bases from V and 4 bases from J, with 10 bases between. The CDR3 nucleotides are TGTGCCAGTAGTATAGAGGGGACATCAAATCAGCCCCAGCATTTT. It specifies CASSIEGTSNQPQHF.

The V gene is TRBV5-4, the J gene TRBJ2-1, with a weak D call TRBD2 (5 bases). Germline CDR1 and CDR2: SGHNT and YYREEE (reference sequence). V lost 0 bases to trimming and J lost 6 bases, with 13 bases between them. CDR3 length: 15 residues. The CDR3 protein is CASSLDLAVANEQFF. The CDR3 bases are TGTGCCAGCAGCTTGGACCTAGCAGTGGCCAATGAGCAGTTCTTC.

This chain joins TRBV6-1 and TRBJ1-5; possible D gene TRBD1, 5 bases. CDR1 and CDR2 from the germline V gene are MNHNS and SASEGT. This CDR3 is built from 15 residues. V was cut by 3 bases and J by 1 base, with 10 bases left in between. The CDR3 here is CASSEAGLSNQPQHF. In DNA form, the CDR3 reads TGTGCCAGCAGTGAGGCAGGGCTAAGCAATCAGCCCCAGCATTTT.

This chain joins TRBV14 and TRBJ1-1; possibly TRBD1 for D (5 bases). The germline V and J ends were trimmed by 3 bases and 0 bases, with 14 bases remaining between them. CDR3 length: 16 amino acids. Germline CDR1 reads SGHDN; CDR2 reads FVKESK. DNA for the CDR3: TGTGCCAGCAGCCACGGGTGGGGGGAGTTGAACACTGAAGCTTTCTTT. It encodes CASSHGWGELNTEAFF. Filled out from reference TRBV14 and TRBJ1-1, the complete variable domain reads EAGVTQFPSHSVIEKGQTVTLRCDPISGHDNLYWYRRVMGKEIKFLLHFVKESKQDESGMPNNRFLAERTGGTYSTLKVQPAELEDSGVYFCASSHGWGELNTEAFFGQGTRLTVV.

V is TRBV12-5 and J is TRBJ2-5; 9 bases map to TRBD2. V shed 6 bases, J shed 1 base, and the junction held 6 bases outside the gene matches. This CDR3 region has 15 residues. Germline V gene sequence: CDR1 LGHNT, CDR2 FRNRAP. This CDR3 is CASGRGGGAQETQYF. For the CDR3, the DNA is TGTGCTAGTGGACGGGGCGGGGGGGCCCAAGAGACCCAGTACTTC.

V gene TRBV27 combines with J gene TRBJ1-1; D is unresolved. V was shortened by 6 bases and J by 1 base, with 12 bases between the two germline ends. The germline CDR1 and CDR2 sequences are MNHEY and SMNVEV (reference sequence). The CDR3 totals 14 residues. For the CDR3, the DNA is TGTGCCAGCAGCCAAGCCAGACAGAACACTGAAGCTTTCTTT. It specifies CASSQARQNTEAFF.